Below are 30 T cell receptor beta chains sequenced from a single sample in a study of OX40 agonist ivuxolimab in advanced cancers. Sequencing used immunoSEQ multiplex PCR; TCRdb keeps in-frame clones, though not all of them. Found here are about 61,000 clones, about nine tenths of them singletons; the top ten hold less than 2%. Here the sequenced sample was CD4+ or CD8+ T cells sorted from blood, taken in a trial of the OX40 agonist ivuxolimab. These receptors originate from an adult with an advanced solid tumor such as melanoma, head and neck, liver or kidney cancer.

This sequence joins TRBV7-9 and TRBJ1-1; the D gene is possibly TRBD1 (6 bases). The CDR3 contains 15 residues. V was pared by 5 bases and J by 6 bases, with 19 bases between. The V gene's germline CDR1 is SEHNR and CDR2 FQNEAQ (reference sequence). The CDR3 nucleotides read TGTGCCAGCAGCGCAATCCGGACAGAGGGGGCTGAAGCTTTCTTT. It codes for CASSAIRTEGAEAFF. The whole variable domain, remainder taken from reference TRBV7-9 and TRBJ1-1, is DTGVSQNPRHKITKRGQNVTFRCDPISEHNRLYWYRQTLGQGPEFLTYFQNEAQLEKSRLLSDRFSAERPKGSFSTLEIQRTEQGDSAMYLCASSAIRTEGAEAFFGQGTRLTVV.

The rearrangement joins TRBV11-3 to TRBJ2-5; 9 bases match TRBD2. Germline trimming cut 4 bases from V and 0 bases from J; bases unmatched to any gene: 3. The CDR3 is 15 residues long. Germline CDR1 SGHNT, CDR2 YENEEA. CDR3 coding DNA: TGTGCCAGCAGCTCGGGACTAGCAGACCAAGAGACCCAGTACTTC. This gives the protein CASSSGLADQETQYF. Variable domain in full (rest from reference TRBV11-3 and TRBJ2-5): EAGVVQSPRYKIIEKKQPVAFWCNPISGHNTLYWYLQNLGQGPELLIRYENEEAVDDSQLPKDRFSAERLKGVDSTLKIQPAELGDSAVYLCASSSGLADQETQYFGPGTRLLVL.

The chain has TRBV12-5 and TRBJ2-1, with D perhaps TRBD2 (5 bases). V dropped 2 bases and J dropped 4 bases, with 12 bases sitting between them. Germline V gives CDR1 LGHNT, CDR2 FRNRAP. This CDR3 is 15 amino acids long. The CDR3 DNA follows: TGTGCTAGTGGTTTGACTAGGTTGGGTTACAATGAGCAGTTCTTC. Translated, it gives CASGLTRLGYNEQFF.

The V and J genes are TRBV7-2 and TRBJ2-3, with TRBD1 identical over 8 bases. Germline-derived CDR1 and CDR2 are SGHTA and FQGNSA. The trim removed 3 bases at V and 4 bases at J, leaving 6 bases unmatched. This CDR3 contains 15 residues. Here the CDR3 reads CASSFSLGQADTQYF. CDR3 coding DNA: TGTGCCAGCAGCTTCTCTCTGGGACAGGCAGATACGCAGTATTTT.

This clone appeared a few times. V gene TRBV7-9 combines with J gene TRBJ1-3; the match to TRBD1 covers 9 bases. The CDR3 contains 15 residues. The trim removed 5 bases at V and 2 bases at J, leaving 4 bases unmatched. Germline V lookup: CDR1 SEHNR, CDR2 FQNEAQ (reference sequence). The CDR3 region is CASSGDRVTGNTIYF. In DNA, the CDR3 is TGTGCCAGCAGCGGGGACAGGGTGACTGGAAACACCATATATTTT. The entire variable domain, with the rest obtained from reference TRBV7-9 and TRBJ1-3, is as follows: DTGVSQNPRHKITKRGQNVTFRCDPISEHNRLYWYRQTLGQGPEFLTYFQNEAQLEKSRLLSDRFSAERPKGSFSTLEIQRTEQGDSAMYLCASSGDRVTGNTIYFGEGSWLTVV.

This chain uses TRBV5-8 with TRBJ2-3, with TRBD1 matching over 8 bases. Trimming removed 4 bases from V and 4 bases from J; junction bases left unmatched: 2. CDR3 length: 13 residues. Germline V CDR1 and CDR2: SGHTS, YDEGEE. CDR3 nucleotide sequence: TGTGCCAGCAGCAGGACAGGGTCAGATACGCAGTATTTT. Its translation: CASSRTGSDTQYF.

This clone was detected once. V gene TRBV5-1 combines with J gene TRBJ2-1; D is perhaps TRBD1 (5 bases). The CDR3 extends over 16 amino acids. CDR1 and CDR2 (germline): SGHRS, YFSETQ. Trimming shortened V by 2 bases and J by 0 bases, and 12 bases separated the two germline ends. CDR3: CASSFRQTGSYNEQFF. CDR3 coding DNA: TGCGCCAGCAGCTTTCGACAGACCGGCTCCTACAATGAGCAGTTCTTC.

The chain employs TRBV6-1 and TRBJ1-5; TRBD1 aligns across 11 bases. The CDR3 has 18 residues. V lost 4 bases to trimming and J lost 6 bases; unmatched junction nucleotides: 14. Germline V CDR1 and CDR2: MNHNS, SASEGT. DNA of the CDR3: TGTGCCAGCAGTGGGAAGACATGGACAGGGGGCTTGAGTCAGCCCCAGCATTTT. Translating gives CASSGKTWTGGLSQPQHF.

The chain uses TRBV28 and TRBJ1-1; 8 bases agree with TRBD1. V shed 4 bases and J 2 bases; nucleotides not matched to a gene: 9. Germline lookup yields CDR1 MDHEN and CDR2 SYDVKM. This CDR3 has 16 residues. CDR3 sequence reads: CASSYPIQGVNTEAFF. CDR3 bases: TGTGCCAGCAGTTATCCAATACAGGGGGTAAACACTGAAGCTTTCTTT.

This chain connects TRBV14 to TRBJ2-1; possible D gene TRBD2, 5 bases. The germline V and J ends were trimmed by 4 bases and 8 bases, with 18 bases remaining between them. Germline V CDR1 and CDR2: SGHDN, FVKESK. This CDR3 is built from 15 residues. Here the CDR3 reads CASSPYRGGSDEQFF. DNA of the CDR3: TGTGCCAGCAGCCCCTATCGTGGAGGTAGTGATGAGCAGTTCTTC.

The chain links TRBV7-7 to TRBJ2-5; possibly TRBD1 for D (6 bases). CDR3 length: 13 residues. CDR1 and CDR2 from the germline V gene are SSHAT and FNYEAQ (reference sequence). The CDR3 DNA sequence: TGTGCTAGCTCTGTGGGGACAAAGGAGACCCAGTACTTC. Protein product: CASSVGTKETQYF.

The chain recombines TRBV10-3 with TRBJ1-2, with 7 positions matching TRBD1. Germline V gene lookup returns CDR1 ENHRY and CDR2 SYGVKD. With V trimmed by 8 bases and J by 3 bases, 9 bases remained unmatched. The length of the CDR3 is 14 residues. CDR3: CAIPRQGLDYGYTF. The CDR3 coding sequence is TGTGCCATCCCTAGACAGGGTTTGGACTATGGCTACACCTTC.

The chain links TRBV7-3 to TRBJ2-1; TRBD2 aligns across 12 bases. Germline V lookup: CDR1 SGHTA, CDR2 FQGTGA. This CDR3 region has 15 residues. The V and J ends lost 5 bases and 12 bases, in that order; junction bases with no gene match: 11. The chain's CDR3 is CASSETSGSGWGQFF. As DNA, the CDR3 is TGTGCCAGCAGCGAGACTAGCGGGAGCGGGTGGGGGCAGTTCTTC.

The chain combines TRBV5-1 with TRBJ2-3, with 9 bases aligning to TRBD2. The germline V gene has CDR1 SGHRS and CDR2 YFSETQ. V trimming: 0 bases; J trimming: 3 bases; junction bases outside the gene matches: 5. CDR3 length equals 16 residues. CDR3: CASSLEAGGGTDTQYF. CDR3 DNA: TGCGCCAGCAGCTTGGAAGCGGGAGGAGGGACAGATACGCAGTATTTT.

This chain joins TRBV7-8 and TRBJ2-3; D is unresolved. The CDR3 is made up of 16 amino acids. Germline CDR1 and CDR2: SGHVS and FQNEAQ. With 5 bases removed from V and 0 bases from J, the gap between germline ends came to 15 bases. CDR3 region: CASSPSSLHSTDTQYF. The CDR3 DNA follows: TGTGCCAGCAGCCCATCATCCTTACATAGCACAGATACGCAGTATTTT.

This chain joins TRBV10-3 and TRBJ1-1; D is perhaps TRBD1 (5 bases). The CDR3 consists of 12 residues. The germline V gene has CDR1 ENHRY and CDR2 SYGVKD. The V end was cut by 4 bases, the J end by 7 bases, with 10 bases between. For the CDR3, the DNA is TGTGCCATCAGTGGGGGGACCCTTGAAGCTTTCTTT. Translation gives CAISGGTLEAFF.

The rearrangement links TRBV19 to TRBJ2-5; the match to TRBD2 covers 9 bases. After removal of 7 bases from V and 1 base from J, the junction contained 13 bases not matched to a gene. The germline V gene has CDR1 LNHDA and CDR2 SQIVND (reference sequence). This CDR3 contains 17 residues. The chain's CDR3 is CASTWGLAGAFQETQYF. The CDR3 bases are TGTGCCAGTACCTGGGGGTTAGCGGGGGCTTTCCAAGAGACCCAGTACTTC. Combining the CDR3 with reference TRBV19 and TRBJ2-5 gives the whole variable domain DGGITQSPKYLFRKEGQNVTLSCEQNLNHDAMYWYRQDPGQGLRLIYYSQIVNDFQKGDIAEGYSVSREKKESFPLTVTSAQKNPTAFYLCASTWGLAGAFQETQYFGPGTRLLVL.

V is TRBV2 and J is TRBJ2-5, with a tentative D call TRBD1 (6 bases). Trimming removed 7 bases at V and 1 base at J, with 13 bases between. The length of the CDR3 is 14 residues. Germline V CDR1 and CDR2: SNHLY, FYNNEI. The CDR3 DNA reads TGTGCCAGCAACCAAGGGGGTGGCCAAGAGACCCAGTACTTC. It encodes CASNQGGGQETQYF.

This sequence joins TRBV7-3 and TRBJ1-6; TRBD1 aligns across 7 bases. This CDR3 is built from 14 residues. Looked up from germline, CDR1 is SGHTA and CDR2 is FQGTGA. V was pared by 1 base and J by 10 bases, with 4 bases of the junction left unmatched. The CDR3 nucleotides are TGTGCCAGCAGCTTAATAGGGGGCTGGTCACCCCTCCACTTT. It is translated as CASSLIGGWSPLHF.

The genes are TRBV7-2 and TRBJ1-1; 12 nucleotides agree with TRBD1. V shed 4 bases, J shed 10 bases, and the junction held 4 bases outside the gene matches. CDR3 length: 13 residues. Germline V gene lookup returns CDR1 SGHTA and CDR2 FQGNSA. The CDR3 loop is CASSSGTGGAAFF. The CDR3 nucleotides read TGTGCCAGCAGCTCAGGGACAGGGGGCGCAGCTTTCTTT.

The V call is TRBV15, the J call TRBJ1-5, with 7 positions matching TRBD1. Per the germline V gene, CDR1 is LNHNV and CDR2 is YYDKDF (reference sequence). Germline trimming cut 2 bases from V and 7 bases from J; bases unmatched to any gene: 5. This CDR3 is built from 14 residues. CDR3 amino acids: CATSRTGAGQPQHF. DNA for the CDR3: TGTGCCACCAGCAGAACAGGGGCGGGACAGCCCCAGCATTTT.

The chain carries TRBV13 and TRBJ2-3, with D possibly TRBD2 on 6 matching bases. V was pared by 3 bases and J by 3 bases, with 16 bases between. Germline lookup yields CDR1 PRHDT and CDR2 FYEKMQ (reference sequence). The CDR3 contains 16 residues. CDR3 in DNA: TGTGCCAGCAGCTTGTATGCTCTAGCGAGGACAGATACGCAGTATTTT. Encoded protein: CASSLYALARTDTQYF. Full variable domain (remainder filled in from reference TRBV13 and TRBJ2-3): AAGVIQSPRHLIKEKRETATLKCYPIPRHDTVYWYQQGPGQDPQFLISFYEKMQSDKGSIPDRFSAQQFSDYHSELNMSSLELGDSALYFCASSLYALARTDTQYFGPGTRLTVL.

The V and J genes are TRBV7-2 and TRBJ2-7; no clear D. This CDR3 has 14 residues. Trimming shortened V by 1 base and J by 6 bases, and 13 bases separated the two germline ends. Germline V gene lookup returns CDR1 SGHTA and CDR2 FQGNSA. The CDR3 protein is CASSLVVLSGEQYF. The CDR3 DNA sequence: TGTGCCAGCAGCTTAGTAGTCCTCTCCGGCGAGCAGTACTTC.

This clone appeared once. V usage is TRBV7-6 and J usage is TRBJ1-3, with D hard to call. The CDR3 length is 13 residues. Germline lookup yields CDR1 SGHVS and CDR2 FNYEAQ. V was clipped by 1 base and J by 1 base, with 2 bases between them. DNA of the CDR3: TGTGCCAGCAGCTTAGGGTCTGGAAACACCATATATTTT. It encodes CASSLGSGNTIYF.

The chain has TRBV29-1 and TRBJ2-7; 9 bases are shared with TRBD1. CDR1 and CDR2 (germline): SQVTM, ANQGSEA. CDR3 length: 15 residues. Trimming removed 1 base from V and 6 bases from J; junction bases left unmatched: 10. The CDR3 coding sequence is TGCAGCGTTGAAGTCGCCGGGACAGGGTTGGGCGAGCAGTACTTC. This translates into CSVEVAGTGLGEQYF.

The V gene is TRBV11-2, the J gene TRBJ1-2; 8 nucleotides line up with TRBD1. The CDR3 runs 17 residues. The germline CDR1 and CDR2 sequences are SGHAT and FQNNGV. Trimming cost V 4 bases and J 5 bases; bases outside gene matches: 15. CDR3 residues: CASSSPGGESSYYGYTF. For the CDR3, the DNA is TGTGCCAGCAGCTCGCCAGGGGGCGAAAGTTCCTATTATGGCTACACCTTC.

The chain uses TRBV6-6 and TRBJ2-3; D not resolved. The CDR3 covers 12 residues. Germline V gives CDR1 MNHNY, CDR2 SVGAGI (reference sequence). V dropped 5 bases and J dropped 6 bases, with 9 bases sitting between them. The CDR3 DNA reads TGTGCCAGCAGTCAACACTCGGATACGCAGTATTTT. It encodes CASSQHSDTQYF.

This clone came up once. This chain's CDR3 is CASSYQGNGYTF. The CDR3 region has the DNA TGTGCCAGCAGTTACCAGGGGAATGGCTACACCTTC. The J gene is TRBJ1-2, the V gene TRBV6-5, with D possibly TRBD1 on 6 matching bases. The CDR3 extends over 12 amino acids. Trimming pared 2 bases from V and 6 bases from J, leaving 7 bases between. The germline V gene encodes CDR1 MNHEY and CDR2 SVGAGI.

The chain joins TRBV28 to TRBJ1-5, with 11 bases matching TRBD1. The CDR3 is 16 amino acids. Germline V gene data show CDR1 as MDHEN and CDR2 as SYDVKM. J was trimmed by 4 bases and V by 4 bases; bases with no gene match: 6. The CDR3 sequence: CASSSSDRGRNQPQHF. The CDR3 coding sequence is TGTGCCAGCAGTTCATCGGACAGGGGGCGAAATCAGCCCCAGCATTTT.

The chain couples TRBV19 to TRBJ2-7; TRBD2 aligns across 7 bases. The CDR3 is made up of 14 amino acids. V gave up 1 base and J gave up 0 bases; unmatched junction bases: 0. Germline lookup yields CDR1 LNHDA and CDR2 SQIVND (reference sequence). CDR3 amino acids: CASSIGGSSYEQYF. In nucleotides, the CDR3 is TGTGCCAGTAGTATAGGCGGGAGCTCCTACGAGCAGTACTTC.